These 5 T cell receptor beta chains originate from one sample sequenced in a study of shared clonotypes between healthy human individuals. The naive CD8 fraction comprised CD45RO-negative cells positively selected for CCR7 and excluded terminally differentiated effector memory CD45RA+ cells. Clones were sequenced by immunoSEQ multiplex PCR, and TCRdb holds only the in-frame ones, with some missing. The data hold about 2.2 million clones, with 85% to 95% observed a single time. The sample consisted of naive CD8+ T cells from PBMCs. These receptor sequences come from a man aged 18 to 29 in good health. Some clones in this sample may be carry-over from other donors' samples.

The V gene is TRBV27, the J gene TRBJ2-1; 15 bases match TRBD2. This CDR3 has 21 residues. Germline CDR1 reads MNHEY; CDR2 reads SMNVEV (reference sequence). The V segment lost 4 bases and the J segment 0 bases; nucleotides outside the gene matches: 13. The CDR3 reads CASSSGLAGGPSMSSYNEQFF. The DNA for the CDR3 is TGTGCCAGCAGTTCGGGACTAGCGGGAGGACCTTCGATGAGCTCCTACAATGAGCAGTTCTTC.

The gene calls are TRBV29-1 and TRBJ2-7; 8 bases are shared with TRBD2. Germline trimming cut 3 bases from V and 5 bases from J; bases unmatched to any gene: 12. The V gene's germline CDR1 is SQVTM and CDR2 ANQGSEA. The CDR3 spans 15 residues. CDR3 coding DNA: TGCAGCGTTGAGTCAGTTTCGGGAGGGAGAGACGAGCAGTACTTC. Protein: CSVESVSGGRDEQYF.

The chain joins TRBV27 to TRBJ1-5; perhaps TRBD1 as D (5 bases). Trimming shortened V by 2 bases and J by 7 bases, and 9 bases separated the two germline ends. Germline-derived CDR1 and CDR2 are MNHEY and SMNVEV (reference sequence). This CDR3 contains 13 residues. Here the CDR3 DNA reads TGTGCCAGCAGTTTACGGCAGGGCCAGCCCCAGCATTTT. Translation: CASSLRQGQPQHF.

The CDR3 DNA reads as TGTGCCAGCAGTCTCAGGGTTCCCTACGAGCAGTACTTC. Translating gives CASSLRVPYEQYF. This rearrangement joins TRBV6-1 to TRBJ2-7; a possible D gene is TRBD1 (5 bases). V lost 5 bases, J lost 2 bases, and 10 bases lay in between. The CDR3 totals 13 residues. CDR1 is MNHNS, CDR2 SASEGT, per germline.

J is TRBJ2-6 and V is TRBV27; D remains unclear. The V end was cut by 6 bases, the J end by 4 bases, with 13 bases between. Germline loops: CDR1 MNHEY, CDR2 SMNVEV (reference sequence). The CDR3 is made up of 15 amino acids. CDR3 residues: CASSPVGPGANVLTF. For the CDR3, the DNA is TGTGCCAGCAGCCCCGTAGGTCCCGGGGCCAACGTCCTGACTTTC.